The rows below give T cell receptor beta chains drawn from one sample of a study of T-cell memory formation after mild COVID-19. MiXCR was run by TCRdb on the 5' RACE reads, yielding one entry per CDR3 protein. Here the sample spans under 550,000 distinct CDR3 sequences, roughly 18% being singletons. Sequencing used PBMCs or a T cell subset sorted from them (not recorded which). The receptors come from a man younger than 35 who had mild COVID-19 (a few samples of this study predate the infection). Cell type and time point are not known. CDR3s leave out the opening cysteine and the closing phenylalanine or tryptophan. The D gene is left open where the match is weak.

cdr3_aa cdr3_length d_call v_call
ASSFRGDRTDTQY 13 NA TRBV7-9
ASSLESGNYEQF 12 NA TRBV7-2
SAEDRVADTQY 11 TRBD1 TRBV20-1
ASSRQGGGYEQF 12 TRBD1 TRBV6-5
ASSLYQGADTQY 12 TRBD1 TRBV5-6
ASSKRDFWGETQY 13 NA TRBV6-2/TRBV6-3
AISDSSGDNIQY 12 TRBD2 TRBV10-3
ASSQMGASGGALNEQF 16 TRBD2 TRBV4-1
ASSSLAGGNTGELF 14 TRBD2 TRBV7-3
ASSQGGGGGELF 12 NA TRBV4-3
ASSERGLAADTQY 13 TRBD2 TRBV9
SARSRSDTQY 10 NA TRBV20-1
ASSSGLFNEQF 11 NA TRBV14
ASSPGRGGTDTQY 13 TRBD2 TRBV7-6
ASSLNGRETQY 11 TRBD2 TRBV7-3
ATSRDTGGYEQY 12 NA TRBV15
SARAARVLGTGELF 14 NA TRBV20-1